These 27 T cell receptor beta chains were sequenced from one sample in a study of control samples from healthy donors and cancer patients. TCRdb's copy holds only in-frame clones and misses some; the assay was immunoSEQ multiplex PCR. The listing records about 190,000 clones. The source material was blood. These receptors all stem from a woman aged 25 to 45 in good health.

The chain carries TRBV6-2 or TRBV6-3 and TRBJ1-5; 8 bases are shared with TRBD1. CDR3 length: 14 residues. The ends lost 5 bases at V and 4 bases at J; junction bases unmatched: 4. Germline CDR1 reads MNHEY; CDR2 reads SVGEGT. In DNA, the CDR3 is TGTGCCAGCAGTGTGGGACAGGAAAATCAGCCCCAGCATTTT. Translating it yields CASSVGQENQPQHF.

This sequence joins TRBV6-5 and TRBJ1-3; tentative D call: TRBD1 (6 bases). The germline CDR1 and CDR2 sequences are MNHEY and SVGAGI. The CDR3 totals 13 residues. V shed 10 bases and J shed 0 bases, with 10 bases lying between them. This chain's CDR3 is CATGAPSGNTIYF. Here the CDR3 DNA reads TGTGCCACGGGGGCACCCTCTGGAAACACCATATATTTT.

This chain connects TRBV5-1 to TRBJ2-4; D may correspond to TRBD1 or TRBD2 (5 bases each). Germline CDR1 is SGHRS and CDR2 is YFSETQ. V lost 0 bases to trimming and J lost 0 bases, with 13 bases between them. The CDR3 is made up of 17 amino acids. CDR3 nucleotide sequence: TGCGCCAGCAGCTTGGCCGGGGCGGTACTAGCCAAAAACATTCAGTACTTC. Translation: CASSLAGAVLAKNIQYF.

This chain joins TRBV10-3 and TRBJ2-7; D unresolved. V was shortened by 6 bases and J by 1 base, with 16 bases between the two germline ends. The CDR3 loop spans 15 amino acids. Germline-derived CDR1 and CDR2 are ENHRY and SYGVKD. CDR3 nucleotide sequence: TGTGCCATCAGAGACGGGCTACAGCATTCCTACGAGCAGTACTTC. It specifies CAIRDGLQHSYEQYF.

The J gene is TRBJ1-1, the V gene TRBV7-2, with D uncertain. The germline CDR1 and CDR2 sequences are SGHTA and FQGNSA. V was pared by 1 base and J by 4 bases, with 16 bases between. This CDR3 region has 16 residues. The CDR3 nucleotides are TGTGCCAGCAGCTTAGAAGTAGGGAGGTGGTCCACTGAAGCTTTCTTT. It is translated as CASSLEVGRWSTEAFF.

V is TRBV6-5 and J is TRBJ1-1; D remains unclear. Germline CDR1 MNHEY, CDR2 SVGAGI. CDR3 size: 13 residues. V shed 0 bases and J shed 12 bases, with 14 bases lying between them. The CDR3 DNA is TGTGCCAGCAGTTACTCGGATCGGAGGGAGACTTTCTTT. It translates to CASSYSDRRETFF.

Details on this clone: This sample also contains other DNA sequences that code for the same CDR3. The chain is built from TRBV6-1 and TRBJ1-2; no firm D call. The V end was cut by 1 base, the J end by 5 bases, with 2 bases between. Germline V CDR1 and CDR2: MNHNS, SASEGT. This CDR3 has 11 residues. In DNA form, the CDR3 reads TGTGCCAGCAGTGAAGGATATGGCTACACCTTC. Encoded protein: CASSEGYGYTF.

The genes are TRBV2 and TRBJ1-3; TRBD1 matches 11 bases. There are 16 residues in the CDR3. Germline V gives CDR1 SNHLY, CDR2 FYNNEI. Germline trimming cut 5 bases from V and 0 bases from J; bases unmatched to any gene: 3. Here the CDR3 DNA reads TGTGCCAGCAGTTTCGGGACAGGGGGCTCTGGAAACACCATATATTTT. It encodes CASSFGTGGSGNTIYF.

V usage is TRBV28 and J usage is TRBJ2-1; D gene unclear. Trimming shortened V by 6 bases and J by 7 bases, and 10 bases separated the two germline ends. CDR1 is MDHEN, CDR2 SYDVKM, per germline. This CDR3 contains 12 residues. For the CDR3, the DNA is TGTGCCAGCAGAACGAACGGGAATGAGCAGTTCTTC. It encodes CASRTNGNEQFF.

The CDR3: CASSYGVTGELFF. CDR3 DNA sequence: TGTGCCAGCAGCTACGGGGTAACCGGGGAGCTGTTTTTT. The gene calls are TRBV11-3 and TRBJ2-2, with D tentatively TRBD2 (5 bases). The CDR3 extends over 13 amino acids. With 4 bases removed from V and 5 bases from J, the gap between germline ends came to 8 bases. CDR1 SGHNT and CDR2 YENEEA come from the germline V gene.

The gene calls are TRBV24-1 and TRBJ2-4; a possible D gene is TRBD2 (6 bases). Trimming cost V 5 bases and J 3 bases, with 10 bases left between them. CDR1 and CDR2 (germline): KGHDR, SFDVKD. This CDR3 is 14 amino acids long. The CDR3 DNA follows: TGTGCCACCAGTGGCCAGGGAGGCAAAAACATTCAGTACTTC. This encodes CATSGQGGKNIQYF.

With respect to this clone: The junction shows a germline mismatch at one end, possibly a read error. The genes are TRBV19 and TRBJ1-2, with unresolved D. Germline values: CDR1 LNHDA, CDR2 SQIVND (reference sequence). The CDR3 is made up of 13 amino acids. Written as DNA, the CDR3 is TGTGCCAGCGGCAGACCCTCCTTCTATCGCTACACCTTC. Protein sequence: CASGRPSFYRYTF. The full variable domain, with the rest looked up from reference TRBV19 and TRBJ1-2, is DGGITQSPKYLFRKEGQNVTLSCEQNLNHDAMYWYRQDPGQGLRLIYYSQIVNDFQKGDIAEGYSVSREKKESFPLTVTSAQKNPTAFYLCASGRPSFYRYTFGSGTRLTVV.

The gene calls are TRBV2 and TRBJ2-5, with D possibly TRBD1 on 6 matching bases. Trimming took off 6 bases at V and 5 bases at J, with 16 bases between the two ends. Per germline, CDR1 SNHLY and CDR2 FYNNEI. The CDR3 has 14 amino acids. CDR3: CASRPEGVTETQYF. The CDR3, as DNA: TGTGCCAGCAGGCCCGAGGGGGTTACGGAGACCCAGTACTTC.

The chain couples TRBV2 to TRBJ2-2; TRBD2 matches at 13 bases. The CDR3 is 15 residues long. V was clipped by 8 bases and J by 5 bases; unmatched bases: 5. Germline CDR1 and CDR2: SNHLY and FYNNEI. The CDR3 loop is CASRPGLAGTGELFF. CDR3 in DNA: TGTGCCAGCCGACCGGGACTAGCGGGAACCGGGGAGCTGTTTTTT.

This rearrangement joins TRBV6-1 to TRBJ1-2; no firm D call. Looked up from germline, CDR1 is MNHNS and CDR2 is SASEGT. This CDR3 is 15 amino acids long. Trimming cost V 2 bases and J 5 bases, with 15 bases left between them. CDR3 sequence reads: CASSETRARHYGYTF. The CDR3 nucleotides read TGTGCCAGCAGTGAAACCCGTGCAAGGCATTATGGCTACACCTTC.

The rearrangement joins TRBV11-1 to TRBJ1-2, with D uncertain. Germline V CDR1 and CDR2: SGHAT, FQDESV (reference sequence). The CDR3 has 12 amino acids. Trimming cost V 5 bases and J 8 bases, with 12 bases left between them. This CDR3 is CASSPSGVGYTF. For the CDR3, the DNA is TGTGCCAGCAGCCCCTCGGGTGTCGGCTACACCTTC. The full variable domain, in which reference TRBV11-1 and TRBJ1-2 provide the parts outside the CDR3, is EAEVAQSPRYKITEKSQAVAFWCDPISGHATLYWYRQILGQGPELLVQFQDESVVDDSQLPKDRFSAERLKGVDSTLKIQPAELGDSAMYLCASSPSGVGYTFGSGTRLTVV.

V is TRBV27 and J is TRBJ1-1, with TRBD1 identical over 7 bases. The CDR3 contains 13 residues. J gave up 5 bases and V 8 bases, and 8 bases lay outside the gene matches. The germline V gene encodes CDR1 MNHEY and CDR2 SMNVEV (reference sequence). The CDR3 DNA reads TGTGCCAGCCAGGCGGGGACAGTTACTGAAGCTTTCTTT. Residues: CASQAGTVTEAFF.

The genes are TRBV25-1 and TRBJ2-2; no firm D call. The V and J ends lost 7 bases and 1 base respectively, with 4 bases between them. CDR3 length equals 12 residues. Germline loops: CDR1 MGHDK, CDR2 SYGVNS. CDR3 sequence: CASNRNTGELFF. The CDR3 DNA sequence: TGTGCCAGCAACCGGAACACCGGGGAGCTGTTTTTT.

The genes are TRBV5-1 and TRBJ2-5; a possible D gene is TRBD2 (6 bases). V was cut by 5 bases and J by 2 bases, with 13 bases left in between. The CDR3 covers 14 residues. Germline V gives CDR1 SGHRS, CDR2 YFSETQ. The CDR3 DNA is TGCGCCAGCAGTGCTGGCGGAGGGCAAGAGACCCAGTACTTC. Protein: CASSAGGGQETQYF.

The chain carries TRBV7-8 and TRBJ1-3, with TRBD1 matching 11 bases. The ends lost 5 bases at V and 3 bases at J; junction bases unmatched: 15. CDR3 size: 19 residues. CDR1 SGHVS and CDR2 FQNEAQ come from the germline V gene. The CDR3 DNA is TGTGCCAGCAGCCTATTCCGGGACAGGGGGATTTTTCTTGGAAACACCATATATTTT. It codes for CASSLFRDRGIFLGNTIYF. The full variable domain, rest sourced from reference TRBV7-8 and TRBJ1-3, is GAGVSQSPRYKVAKRGQDVALRCDPISGHVSLFWYQQALGQGPEFLTYFQNEAQLDKSGLPSDRFFAERPEGSVSTLKIQRTQQEDSAVYLCASSLFRDRGIFLGNTIYFGEGSWLTVV.

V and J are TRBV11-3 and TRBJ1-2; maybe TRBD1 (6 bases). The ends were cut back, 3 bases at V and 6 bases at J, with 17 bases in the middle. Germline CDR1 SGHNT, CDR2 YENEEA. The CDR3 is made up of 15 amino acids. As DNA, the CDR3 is TGTGCCAGCAGCTTCTTGCAGACAGGCCCACATGGCTACACCTTC. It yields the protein CASSFLQTGPHGYTF.

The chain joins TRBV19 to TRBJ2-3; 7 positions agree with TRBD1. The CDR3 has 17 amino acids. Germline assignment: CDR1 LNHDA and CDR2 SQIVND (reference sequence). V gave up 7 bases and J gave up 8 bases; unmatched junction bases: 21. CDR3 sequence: CASNTLGDSLKRATQYF. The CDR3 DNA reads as TGTGCCAGTAACACTTTGGGGGACAGTTTGAAGAGGGCTACGCAGTATTTT.

In nucleotides, the CDR3 is TGTGCCACCAGTGACCATACCGGGACGGGGGTTGGCTACACCTTC. Its protein is CATSDHTGTGVGYTF. V usage is TRBV24-1 and J usage is TRBJ1-2; perhaps TRBD1 as D (5 bases). The CDR3 consists of 15 residues. Trimming took 4 bases from V and 7 from J, leaving 18 bases between them. Germline V gives CDR1 KGHDR, CDR2 SFDVKD.

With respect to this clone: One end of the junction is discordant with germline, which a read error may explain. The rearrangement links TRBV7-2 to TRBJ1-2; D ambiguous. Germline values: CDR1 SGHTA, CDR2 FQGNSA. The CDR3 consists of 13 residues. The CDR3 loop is CASSLRSEGGETF. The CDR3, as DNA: TGTGCCAGCAGCTTACGGAGTGAAGGAGGAGAAACTTTC.

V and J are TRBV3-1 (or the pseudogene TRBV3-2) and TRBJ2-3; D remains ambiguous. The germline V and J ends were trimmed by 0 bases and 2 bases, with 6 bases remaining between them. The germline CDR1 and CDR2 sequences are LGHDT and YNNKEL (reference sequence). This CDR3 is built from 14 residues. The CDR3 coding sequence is TGTGCCAGCAGCCAAGAACCGATCACAGATACGCAGTATTTT. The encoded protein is CASSQEPITDTQYF.

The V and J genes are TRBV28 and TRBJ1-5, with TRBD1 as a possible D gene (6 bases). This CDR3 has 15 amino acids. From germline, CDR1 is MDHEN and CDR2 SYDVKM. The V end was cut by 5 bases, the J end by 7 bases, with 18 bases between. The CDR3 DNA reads TGTGCCAGCAGTCGAAATCACAGGGAGGGACAGCCCCAGCATTTT. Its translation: CASSRNHREGQPQHF.

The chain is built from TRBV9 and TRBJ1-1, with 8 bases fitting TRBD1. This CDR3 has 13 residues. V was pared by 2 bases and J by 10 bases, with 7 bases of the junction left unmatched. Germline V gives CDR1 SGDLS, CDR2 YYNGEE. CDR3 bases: TGTGCCAGCAGCGTGGACAGGGAAGGGACAGCTTTCTTT. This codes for CASSVDREGTAFF.